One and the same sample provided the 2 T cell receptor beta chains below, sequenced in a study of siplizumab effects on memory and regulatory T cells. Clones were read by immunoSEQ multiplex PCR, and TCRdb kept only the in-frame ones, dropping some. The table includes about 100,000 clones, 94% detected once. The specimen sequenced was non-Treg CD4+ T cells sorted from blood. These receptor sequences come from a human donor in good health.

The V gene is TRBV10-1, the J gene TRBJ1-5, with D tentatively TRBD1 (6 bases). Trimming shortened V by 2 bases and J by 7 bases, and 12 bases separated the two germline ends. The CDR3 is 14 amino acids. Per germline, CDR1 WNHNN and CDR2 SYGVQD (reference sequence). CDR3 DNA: TGCGCCAGCAGTGAGCAGGGGCGAAGCCAGCCCCAGCATTTT. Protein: CASSEQGRSQPQHF.

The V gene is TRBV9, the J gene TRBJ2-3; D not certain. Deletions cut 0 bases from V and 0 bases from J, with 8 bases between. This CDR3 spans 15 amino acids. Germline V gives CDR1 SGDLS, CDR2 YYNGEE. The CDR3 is CASSVVGHSTDTQYF. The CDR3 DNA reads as TGTGCCAGCAGCGTAGTAGGCCATAGCACAGATACGCAGTATTTT.